The 17 T cell receptor beta chains listed next were all sequenced from one sample in a study of radiotherapy plus CTLA-4 blockade in lung cancer (dated by TCRdb to the late 2010s). The method behind the library was the immunoSEQ multiplex PCR assay. Imported from immuneACCESS, the table was reduced by TCRdb to in-frame sequences with V and J called. These copies leave out some clones; in studies compared against another copy, an unresolved V gene accounts for under half, and the cause of the remainder is not known. The sample table records tens of thousands of clones; 65% to 85% of these occur just once. 3.6% of the sample is in the top ten clones. The sample in question was peripheral blood, obtained from a patient treated with radiotherapy plus ipilimumab. These receptors originate from a human donor with non-small cell lung cancer who had stable disease on radiotherapy plus ipilimumab.

V gene TRBV6-1 combines with J gene TRBJ1-5, with a possible D match to TRBD1 (5 bases). Germline CDR1 and CDR2: MNHNS and SASEGT. The CDR3 is 16 residues long. V dropped 1 base and J dropped 6 bases, with 16 bases sitting between them. CDR3 sequence: CASSEGLAAGRQPQHF. The DNA for the CDR3 is TGTGCCAGCAGTGAAGGGTTGGCAGCGGGACGTCAGCCCCAGCATTTT.

With regard to this clone: At one boundary the junction diverges from the germline segment, which might be a read error. The chain couples TRBV7-7 to TRBJ2-1; D might be TRBD2 (5 bases). CDR1 is SSHAT, CDR2 FNYEAQ, per germline (reference sequence). The CDR3 is 15 residues long. The CDR3 nucleotides are TGTGCTAGCAGCTTAAGTTGGTCGGCGGGCACTGAGCAGTTCTTC. Its translation is CASSLSWSAGTEQFF.

This clone was counted only a few times. The gene calls are TRBV18 and TRBJ2-6, with 12 bases that match TRBD1. The CDR3 is made up of 18 amino acids. Germline V lookup: CDR1 KGHSH, CDR2 LQKENI. V was pared by 3 bases and J by 5 bases, with 8 bases of the junction left unmatched. The CDR3 coding sequence is TGTGCCAGCTCACCGGGACAGGGGGCGAAGGCCTGGGCCAACGTCCTGACTTTC. It yields the protein CASSPGQGAKAWANVLTF.

J is TRBJ1-1 and V is TRBV5-6; weak D call: TRBD1 (6 bases). Germline V gives CDR1 SGHDT, CDR2 YYEEEE. The CDR3 runs 14 residues. Trimming cost V 1 base and J 4 bases, with 11 bases left between them. The DNA for the CDR3 is TGTGCCAGCAGCTTGCAGGACAGAGGCACTGAAGCTTTCTTT. Its protein product is CASSLQDRGTEAFF.

The chain carries TRBV6-5 and TRBJ2-7; tentative D call: TRBD1 (5 bases). The CDR3 has 12 residues. Germline V CDR1 and CDR2: MNHEY, SVGAGI. V shed 8 bases and J shed 2 bases, with 10 bases lying between them. DNA of the CDR3: TGTGCCAGCGGGGCAGGTCCCTACGAGCAGTACTTC. It is translated as CASGAGPYEQYF.

The V gene is TRBV5-1, the J gene TRBJ2-1, with D maybe TRBD2 (5 bases). The CDR3 covers 15 residues. Germline loops: CDR1 SGHRS, CDR2 YFSETQ. V dropped 0 bases and J dropped 3 bases, with 10 bases sitting between them. CDR3 region: CASSLVASGYNEQFF. Here the CDR3 DNA reads TGCGCCAGCAGCTTGGTAGCCAGCGGCTACAATGAGCAGTTCTTC. Filled out from reference TRBV5-1 and TRBJ2-1, the complete variable domain reads KAGVTQTPRYLIKTRGQQVTLSCSPISGHRSVSWYQQTPGQGLQFLFEYFSETQRNKGNFPGRFSGRQFSNSRSEMNVSTLELGDSALYLCASSLVASGYNEQFFGPGTRLTVL.

This clone is medium-sized in the sample. V gene TRBV6-6 combines with J gene TRBJ1-2; perhaps TRBD1 as D (6 bases). V dropped 10 bases and J dropped 4 bases, with 22 bases sitting between them. Per germline, CDR1 MNHNY and CDR2 SVGAGI (reference sequence). This CDR3 has 15 amino acids. The CDR3 DNA reads as TGTGCCACGAGGGATGACGGGGGGCCTAGCTATGGCTACACCTTC. This sequence encodes CATRDDGGPSYGYTF.

The rearrangement uses TRBV4-3 and TRBJ2-3; 10 bases align to TRBD2. Germline CDR1 and CDR2: LGHNA and YSLEER. V trimming: 2 bases; J trimming: 2 bases; junction bases outside the gene matches: 7. This CDR3 is built from 17 residues. The CDR3 spells CASSQLLAGSLTDTQYF. The CDR3 nucleotides read TGCGCCAGCAGCCAACTACTAGCGGGAAGTCTCACAGATACGCAGTATTTT.

The chain couples TRBV7-8 to TRBJ1-5, with no clear D. The CDR3 consists of 13 residues. Germline lookup yields CDR1 SGHVS and CDR2 FQNEAQ. V lost 1 base and J 1 base, leaving 2 bases between the germline ends. CDR3 amino acids: CASSLVSNQPQHF. The CDR3 nucleotides are TGTGCCAGCAGCTTAGTAAGCAATCAGCCCCAGCATTTT.

The V call is TRBV18, the J call TRBJ2-7; 9 nucleotides align to TRBD1. Germline V gene lookup returns CDR1 KGHSH and CDR2 LQKENI. The V segment lost 3 bases and the J segment 2 bases; nucleotides outside the gene matches: 5. The CDR3 runs 15 residues. Written as DNA, the CDR3 is TGTGCCAGCTCACCGCAAGACAGGGGGACCTACGAGCAGTACTTC. It encodes CASSPQDRGTYEQYF.

V and J are TRBV7-8 and TRBJ2-4; 10 bases are a match to TRBD1. V trimming: 5 bases; J trimming: 1 base; junction bases outside the gene matches: 8. The germline V gene encodes CDR1 SGHVS and CDR2 FQNEAQ. CDR3 length: 17 residues. As DNA, the CDR3 is TGTGCCAGCAGCCCCAATGACAGGGGGCTGGCCAAAAACATTCAGTACTTC. It specifies CASSPNDRGLAKNIQYF.

The chain has TRBV28 and TRBJ2-7; D is perhaps TRBD1 or TRBD2 (5 bases each). The V and J ends lost 5 bases and 3 bases respectively, with 14 bases between them. The CDR3 is made up of 14 amino acids. Germline CDR1 is MDHEN and CDR2 is SYDVKM. The CDR3 sequence: CASSNSGRSYEQYF. CDR3 coding DNA: TGTGCCAGCAGTAACTCGGGACGGAGCTACGAGCAGTACTTC. Together with reference TRBV28 and TRBJ2-7, the CDR3 gives the full variable domain: DVKVTQSSRYLVKRTGEKVFLECVQDMDHENMFWYRQDPGLGLRLIYFSYDVKMKEKGDIPEGYSVSREKKERFSLILESASTNQTSMYLCASSNSGRSYEQYFGPGTRLTVT.

This chain joins TRBV11-2 and TRBJ2-1, with a weak D call TRBD1 (6 bases). V was shortened by 0 bases and J by 9 bases, with 12 bases between the two germline ends. Germline V gene lookup returns CDR1 SGHAT and CDR2 FQNNGV. This CDR3 spans 14 amino acids. CDR3 region: CASSLDYRGGEQFF. CDR3 coding DNA: TGTGCCAGCAGCTTAGATTATCGAGGGGGTGAGCAGTTCTTC.

V gene TRBV19 combines with J gene TRBJ2-1, with 10 bases that match TRBD2. CDR1 LNHDA and CDR2 SQIVND come from the germline V gene (reference sequence). This CDR3 contains 16 residues. J gave up 3 bases and V 1 base, and 3 bases lay outside the gene matches. The CDR3 region has the DNA TGTGCCAGTAGTATAGCCCCTAGCGGGGGCTACAATGAGCAGTTCTTC. Its translation: CASSIAPSGGYNEQFF.

The chain has TRBV5-4 and TRBJ1-2; 7 bases match TRBD1. Looked up from germline, CDR1 is SGHNT and CDR2 is YYREEE (reference sequence). The CDR3 extends over 15 amino acids. V was pared by 3 bases and J by 4 bases, with 9 bases of the junction left unmatched. The CDR3 is CASSSTGTSLYGYTF. The CDR3 nucleotides are TGTGCCAGCAGCTCGACAGGGACCTCCCTCTATGGCTACACCTTC.

The genes are TRBV29-1 and TRBJ2-7; tentatively, D is TRBD2 (5 bases). Trimming left V 1 base short and J 2 bases short, with 9 bases between. The CDR3 has 13 amino acids. CDR1 SQVTM and CDR2 ANQGSEA come from the germline V gene. The CDR3 loop reads CSVEGWGAYEQYF. The CDR3 region has the DNA TGCAGCGTTGAAGGGTGGGGAGCCTACGAGCAGTACTTC.

The CDR3 loop reads CASRQTNYGYTF. The CDR3 nucleotides are TGCGCCAGCAGACAGACCAACTATGGCTACACCTTC. This chain uses TRBV5-1 with TRBJ1-2; D unclear. Germline V gene data show CDR1 as SGHRS and CDR2 as YFSETQ. Trimming pared 5 bases from V and 2 bases from J, leaving 7 bases between. CDR3 size: 12 residues.